Following are 15 T cell receptor beta chains from one sample sequenced in a study of regulatory T cells in long-lasting Graves disease. The time point is: newly diagnosed GD, antithyroid drugs for less than 3 months. Generation of the TCR library employed RNA extracted from PBMCs. The TCR beta library used iRepertoire HTBI primers with Arm-PCR amplification of CDR3. TCRdb re-analysed the multiplex PCR reads in MiXCR, keeping a single row per CDR3 protein. Among some 400,000 distinct CDR3 sequences listed, 15% were seen once. These same records also appear under a second study, on T cells in Graves' hyperthyroidism and ophthalmopathy.

The material was peripheral blood mononuclear cells (PBMCs), obtained at new diagnosis, from a patient treated with antithyroid drugs. These receptors all stem from a woman aged 25-40 years with Graves disease.

A few counts support this clonotype. This chain uses TRBV5-1 with TRBJ2-4; D unclear. This CDR3 contains 12 residues. The V gene lost 4 bases and the J gene lost 11 bases, with 13 bases spanning the gap. Germline V lookup: CDR1 SGHRS, CDR2 YFSETQ. CDR3 bases: TGCGCCAGCAGCGAGGATTTGATGGTTCAGTACTTC. The encoded protein is CASSEDLMVQYF.

Points on this clonotype: The CDR3 ends on some other residue instead of the conserved phenylalanine or tryptophan, so this is likely a read error. The rearrangement uses TRBV7-2 and TRBJ2-1; no firm D call. The V gene lost 1 base and the J gene lost 7 bases, with 2 bases spanning the gap. This CDR3 region has 11 residues. CDR1 SGHTA and CDR2 FQGNSA come from the germline V gene. CDR3 loop: CASSLVNEQFV. As DNA, the CDR3 is TGTGCCAGCAGCTTAGTTAATGAGCAGTTCGTC.

The chain uses TRBV19 and TRBJ2-1; TRBD2 aligns across 12 bases. Germline values: CDR1 LNHDA, CDR2 SQIVND (reference sequence). This CDR3 spans 15 amino acids. With V trimmed by 6 bases and J by 7 bases, 7 bases remained unmatched. DNA for the CDR3: TGTGCCAGTAGCCTAGCTAGCGGGGGGGGTAATGAGCAGTTCTTC. As protein: CASSLASGGGNEQFF. The full variable domain, its missing parts supplied by reference TRBV19 and TRBJ2-1, is DGGITQSPKYLFRKEGQNVTLSCEQNLNHDAMYWYRQDPGQGLRLIYYSQIVNDFQKGDIAEGYSVSREKKESFPLTVTSAQKNPTAFYLCASSLASGGGNEQFFGPGTRLTVL.

This clonotype appeared many times. V is TRBV30 and J is TRBJ2-7, with 12 bases identical to TRBD1. V shed 4 bases, J shed 5 bases, and the junction held 6 bases outside the gene matches. The CDR3 totals 14 residues. The germline V gene has CDR1 GTSNPN and CDR2 SVGIG (reference sequence). CDR3 bases: TGTGCCTGGAATTTGGGACAGGGGGCCCACGAGCAGTACTTC. Residues: CAWNLGQGAHEQYF.

This clonotype was counted only a few times. The chain has TRBV5-8 and TRBJ2-7, with D perhaps given as TRBD1 or TRBD2 (5 bases each). Deletions cut 3 bases from V and 0 bases from J, with 19 bases between. This CDR3 comprises 17 residues. Germline CDR1 reads SGHTS; CDR2 reads YDEGEE. CDR3 in DNA: TGTGCCAGCAGCTCTGCCGGGACCGGGATCTTCTCCTACGAGCAGTACTTC. This gives the protein CASSSAGTGIFSYEQYF.

This chain links TRBV11-2 with TRBJ1-5, with unresolved D. V gave up 7 bases and J gave up 6 bases, with 10 bases separating them. Germline V gene lookup returns CDR1 SGHAT and CDR2 FQNNGV. The CDR3 is 12 amino acids. DNA for the CDR3: TGTGCCAGCACTTGGAGAGCTCAGCCCCAGCATTTT. Amino acids: CASTWRAQPQHF.

This chain connects TRBV7-9 to TRBJ1-1; TRBD1 might be the D (5 bases). The ends were cut back, 5 bases at V and 8 bases at J, with 15 bases in the middle. Germline assignment: CDR1 SEHNR and CDR2 FQNEAQ (reference sequence). The CDR3 length is 13 residues. For the CDR3, the DNA is TGTGCCAGCAGCCCTCCGTCGGGGCTAGAAGCTTTCTTT. It is translated as CASSPPSGLEAFF.

Many counts were recorded for this clonotype. J is TRBJ1-5 and V is TRBV7-2; unclear D gene. This CDR3 spans 13 amino acids. The V gene's germline CDR1 is SGHTA and CDR2 FQGNSA. V was clipped by 5 bases and J by 1 base, with 6 bases between them. The CDR3 sequence is CASSIPSNQPQHF. In DNA, the CDR3 is TGTGCCAGCAGCATCCCAAGCAATCAGCCCCAGCATTTT.

At least ten counts were recorded for this clonotype. The chain is built from TRBV27 and TRBJ2-7; 7 nucleotides match TRBD1. The CDR3 extends over 16 amino acids. Looked up from germline, CDR1 is MNHEY and CDR2 is SMNVEV (reference sequence). V trimming: 3 bases; J trimming: 5 bases; junction bases outside the gene matches: 13. The CDR3 sequence is CASSLGMDRRAHEQYF. DNA of the CDR3: TGTGCCAGCAGTTTGGGGATGGACAGGCGAGCTCACGAGCAGTACTTC.

This sequence joins TRBV29-1 and TRBJ1-2; possible D gene TRBD1, 5 bases. This CDR3 spans 12 amino acids. The germline V gene encodes CDR1 SQVTM and CDR2 ANQGSEA. V lost 4 bases to trimming and J lost 3 bases, with 9 bases between them. The CDR3 here is CSVVRGYYGYTF. The DNA for the CDR3 is TGCAGCGTTGTTAGGGGATACTATGGCTACACCTTC.

The chain links TRBV27 to TRBJ2-7, with a weak D call TRBD1 (8 bases). Deletions cut 2 bases from V and 3 bases from J, with 20 bases between. The CDR3 extends over 17 amino acids. Germline V gene lookup returns CDR1 MNHEY and CDR2 SMNVEV (reference sequence). CDR3 coding DNA: TGTGCCAGCAGTTTAAGGGCGGGGGCGGGACAGGTCTACGAGCAGTACTTC. As protein: CASSLRAGAGQVYEQYF.

This clonotype was found many times. The chain is built from TRBV12-3 or TRBV12-4 and TRBJ1-5; D uncertain. V lost 5 bases to trimming and J lost 3 bases, with 5 bases between them. The CDR3 extends over 12 amino acids. The CDR3 DNA reads as TGTGCCAGCAGTCAGATCAATCAGCCCCAGCATTTT. Its protein product is CASSQINQPQHF.

This clonotype was seen many times. J is TRBJ2-5 and V is TRBV24-1; possibly TRBD1 or TRBD2 for D (5 bases each). This CDR3 is built from 17 residues. The germline V gene has CDR1 KGHDR and CDR2 SFDVKD. V was clipped by 1 base and J by 1 base, with 15 bases between them. Here the CDR3 reads CATSDFGPEGSQETQYF. CDR3 DNA: TGTGCCACCAGTGATTTCGGTCCTGAGGGGAGCCAAGAGACCCAGTACTTC.

V gene TRBV24-1 combines with J gene TRBJ1-5; possible D gene TRBD1, 6 bases. This CDR3 has 13 residues. V lost 5 bases and J 6 bases, leaving 10 bases between the germline ends. Germline CDR1 reads KGHDR; CDR2 reads SFDVKD. The CDR3: CATSAVGGQPQHF. The CDR3 DNA reads TGTGCCACCAGTGCGGTAGGGGGTCAGCCCCAGCATTTT.

The rearrangement links TRBV12-3 or TRBV12-4 to TRBJ2-2; the D call may be TRBD1 or TRBD2 (5 bases each). The CDR3 has 15 amino acids. Trimming took off 3 bases at V and 1 base at J, with 9 bases between the two ends. Written as DNA, the CDR3 is TGTGCCAGCAGTTTTTTTGGGGGGAACACCGGGGAGCTGTTTTTT. This gives the protein CASSFFGGNTGELFF.